A single T cell receptor beta chain is shown here with its context. Its antigen is currently unknown. The junction and the germline gene differ at one end; a read error may be behind it. Researchers ran the PCR with 60 Vbeta and 13 Jbeta primers. Some clones are missing from TCRdb's copy, which holds only in-frame ones; the method was immunoSEQ multiplex PCR. Counted here are roughly 130,000 clones, around 80% occurring once; the ten biggest clones make up 8.8%. Germline values: CDR1 SSHAT, CDR2 FNYEAQ (reference sequence). The CDR3 is made up of 13 amino acids. This sample stems from a study of cytomegalovirus exposure and HLA in healthy donors. General study results and limits: The study labeled 150 to 200 TCR beta chains cytomegalovirus-associated. Reportedly, cytomegalovirus status was diagnosed with high sensitivity and specificity. There was a cluster of highly shared sequence variants that was likely a sequencing artifact. A later analysis linked 15,000 to 20,000 TCR beta sequences to HLA alleles at 0.05 false discovery rate.

The V call is TRBV7-7, the J call TRBJ2-1; D is possibly TRBD1 (5 bases). The origin of this receptor is a woman aged 45 to 65 in good health and CMV-seropositive. Sequenced sample: PBMCs. The CDR3 coding sequence is TGTGCTAGCAGCTTAGATACAAGGGGTGAGCAGTTCTTC. This encodes CASSLDTRGEQFF.